These 13 T cell receptor beta chains were sequenced from one sample in a study of CD8+ T cells in alopecia areata. CD4, CD8alpha, NKG2D, NKG2ACE and other markers were used to sort pooled cutaneous lymph node cells. After isolation, RNA underwent reverse transcription to generate cDNA as the sequencing template. Data came from immunoSEQ multiplex PCR; TCRdb stores just in-frame clones and leaves some out. Altogether 270,000 or so clones were found in the sample, and no singletons occur. The sample consisted of CD4+ T cells sorted from a lymph node. The receptors stem from a C3H/HeJ mouse with alopecia areata. The mouse line has the MHC haplotype H2-k.

This clone was observed a few times. The germline and genes are mouse ones. The observed sequence ends 4 residues before the CDR3 terminus, with the missing tail filled in from the germline J gene. The rearrangement links TRBV13-2 to TRBJ2-7; possible D gene TRBD2, 6 bases. This CDR3 is built from 14 residues. Germline values: CDR1 NNHNN, CDR2 SYGAGS (reference sequence). The CDR3: CASGDGLALYEQYF. CDR3 bases read: TGTGCCAGCGGTGATGGACTGGCGTTATAT.

This clone has a handful of counts. The gene names given are mouse names. The sequenced fragment ends 4 residues before the CDR3 boundary, so the rest is inferred from the germline J gene. The identical CDR3 is also encoded by other nucleotide sequences in the sample. The chain couples TRBV5 to TRBJ2-1, with TRBD1 identical over 10 bases. V gave up 1 base and J gave up 6 bases; unmatched junction bases: 0. Germline lookup yields CDR1 LGHNA and CDR2 YNLKQL (reference sequence). The CDR3 is made up of 14 amino acids. Partial CDR3 DNA: TGTGCCAGCAGCCAAGGGACAGGGGGTGCT. Protein product: CASSQGTGGA. The whole CDR3 sequence is CASSQGTGGAEQFF.

Regarding this clone: Mouse gene names and germline throughout. The CDR3 goes on 4 residues after the read ends, and that part is filled in from the germline J gene. The rearrangement uses TRBV1 and TRBJ2-2; possible D gene TRBD1, 6 bases. Germline-derived CDR1 and CDR2 are NSQYPW and LRSPGD (reference sequence). V lost 0 bases and J 4 bases, leaving 12 bases between the germline ends. This CDR3 contains 16 residues. Incomplete CDR3 DNA: TGCACCTGCAGTGCAGATCCCCCAGGGGCCACCGGG. It codes for CTCSADPPGATG. The whole CDR3 reads CTCSADPPGATGQLYF. Together with reference TRBV1 and TRBJ2-2, the CDR3 gives the full variable domain: VTLLEQNPRWRLVPRGQAVNLRCILKNSQYPWMSWYQQDLQKQLQWLFTLRSPGDKEVKSLPGADYLATRVTDTELRLQVANMSQGRTLYCTCSADPPGATGQLYFGEGSKLTVL.

Comments on this clone: Genes here carry mouse names. The read stops 4 residues short of the end of the CDR3; the missing end is completed from the germline J gene. V usage is TRBV13-3 and J usage is TRBJ2-3; D is unclear. CDR3 length: 13 residues. Trimming left V 4 bases short and J 0 bases short, with 6 bases between. Looked up from germline, CDR1 is NNHDY and CDR2 is SYVADS. The chain's CDR3 is CASSSSSAETLYF. The sequenced CDR3 bases are TGTGCCAGCAGTTCGTCTAGTGCAGAA.

This clone was seen more than once but under ten times. The germline and genes are mouse ones. Read sequence stops 4 residues before the CDR3 end, and the germline J gene provides the missing end. The rearrangement joins TRBV19 to TRBJ2-2, with a possible D match to TRBD1 (6 bases). Germline-derived CDR1 and CDR2 are FNHDT and SITEND (reference sequence). The CDR3 covers 13 residues. V shed 5 bases and J shed 3 bases, with 8 bases lying between them. Partial CDR3 DNA: TGTGCCAGCAGAAGGACAGACACCGGG. This encodes CASRRTDTG. The whole CDR3 sequence reads CASRRTDTGQLYF.

Concerning this clone: The gene names given are mouse names. The CDR3 extends 4 residues past the end of the read, so its final part is completed from the germline J gene. The rearrangement links TRBV13-1 to TRBJ2-1; the match to TRBD2 covers 11 bases. V lost 7 bases, J lost 0 bases, and 6 bases stayed unmatched. In germline, CDR1 is NSHNY, CDR2 SYGAGN. The CDR3 runs 16 residues. The covered CDR3 bases are TGTGCCAGCGGGAAGGGGACTGGGGGTAACTATGCT. It specifies CASGKGTGGNYA. The full CDR3 protein reads CASGKGTGGNYAEQFF.

About this clone itself: Each gene name is a mouse one. The read terminates 4 residues before the CDR3 end, so the remaining end is supplied by the germline J gene. This chain uses TRBV19 with TRBJ2-3, with TRBD1 matching 10 bases. This CDR3 comprises 15 residues. CDR1 and CDR2 from the germline V gene are FNHDT and SITEND (reference sequence). Trimming cost V 4 bases and J 3 bases; bases outside gene matches: 5. This chain's CDR3 is CASSRQGAKAETLYF. The part of the CDR3 DNA that was read is TGTGCCAGCAGTCGACAGGGGGCAAAGGCAGAA.

A remark on this clone: These gene names are mouse names. Read data end 4 residues before the CDR3 end; the end is taken from the germline J gene. The V and J genes are TRBV14 and TRBJ2-5, with 8 bases identical to TRBD2. Germline trimming cut 7 bases from V and 1 base from J; bases unmatched to any gene: 5. The germline gives CDR1 SGHDT, CDR2 FRDEAV. The CDR3 runs to 14 residues. The part of the CDR3 DNA that was read is TGTGCCAGCGCGGGGGGGCGCGACCAAGAC. Translation gives CASAGGRDQD. The full CDR3 reads CASAGGRDQDTQYF.

Worth noting for this clone: The listed genes are named as in mouse. The DNA ends 4 residues before the CDR3 does, and the rest of the CDR3 is filled in from the germline J gene. This same CDR3 is encoded by further DNA sequences in the sample. The genes are TRBV31 and TRBJ2-1, with 12 bases fitting TRBD2. Germline CDR1 and CDR2: GKSSPN and SITVG. This CDR3 is 15 amino acids long. J gave up 5 bases and V 1 base, and 3 bases lay outside the gene matches. The CDR3 DNA, read in part, is TGTGCCTGGAGTCCCCGGGACTGGGGGGATGCT. As protein: CAWSPRDWGDA. The full CDR3 reads CAWSPRDWGDAEQFF. Full variable domain (remainder filled in from reference TRBV31 and TRBJ2-1): AQTIHQWPVAEIKAVGSPLSLGCTIKGKSSPNLYWYWQATGGTLQQLFYSITVGQVESVVQLNLSASRPKDDQFILSTEKLLLSHSGFYLCAWSPRDWGDAEQFFGPGTRLTVL.

In this sample, this clone turned up a few times. All gene names here are mouse names. The read ends 4 residues early relative to the CDR3; the germline J gene fills the gap. The chain has TRBV29 and TRBJ1-2; 9 nucleotides align to TRBD1. CDR3 length: 14 residues. CDR1 MSHET and CDR2 SYDVDS come from the germline V gene. Trimming at V came to 2 bases and at J to 4 bases, leaving 2 bases not matched to a gene. CDR3 protein: CASSLGTGTSDYTF. The CDR3 bases that were read are TGTGCTAGCAGTTTAGGGACAGGGACCTCC.

This clone occurred a few times. The listed genes are named as in mouse. The CDR3 end lies 4 residues beyond the end of the read and is filled in from the germline J gene. The chain carries TRBV5 and TRBJ2-1; the D is unclear. This CDR3 has 14 amino acids. Germline V gene sequence: CDR1 LGHNA, CDR2 YNLKQL (reference sequence). The germline V and J ends were trimmed by 0 bases and 4 bases, with 7 bases remaining between them. The CDR3 spells CASSQEGKYAEQFF. CDR3 DNA (partial): TGTGCCAGCAGCCAAGAGGGGAAATATGCT.

This clone appeared a few times. Germline and genes: mouse. The CDR3 end lies 4 residues beyond the end of the read and is filled in from the germline J gene. The chain carries TRBV17 and TRBJ2-4; TRBD2 is a possible D gene (5 bases). V dropped 5 bases and J dropped 0 bases, with 9 bases sitting between them. From germline, CDR1 is MNHDT and CDR2 YYDKIL. There are 14 residues in the CDR3. Partial CDR3 DNA: TGTGCTAGCAGTCCTGGGTCTAGTCAAAAC. It translates to CASSPGSSQN. The complete CDR3 protein is CASSPGSSQNTLYF. Full variable domain (outside the CDR3, taken from reference TRBV17 and TRBJ2-4): DTTVKQNPRYKLARVGKPVNLICSQTMNHDTMYWYQKKPNQAPKLLLFYYDKILNREADTFEKFQSSRPNNSFCSLYIGSAGLEYSAMYLCASSPGSSQNTLYFGAGTRLSVL.

This clone was detected many times. Gene names follow the mouse nomenclature. The read is 3 residues too short to cover the CDR3 end, so that end is filled in from the germline J gene. The rearrangement links TRBV13-1 to TRBJ1-6; TRBD1 agrees at 10 bases. TRBJ1-6 is flagged as an ORF with uncertain function. V shed 6 bases, J shed 5 bases, and the junction held 2 bases outside the gene matches. This CDR3 is built from 14 residues. Germline V gene lookup returns CDR1 NSHNY and CDR2 SYGAGN. The CDR3 region is CASKGTGDNSPLYF. The sequenced CDR3 bases are TGTGCCAGCAAGGGGACAGGGGATAATTCGCCC.